This T cell receptor beta chain was retrieved from a study of T cell repertoires in aging, cancer and after chemotherapy (dated by TCRdb to the late 2010s). At the level of the whole study: Six donor age groups were covered, ranging from 30 or younger up to 70 or older, and each group contained at least three individuals. Approximately 10 million TCR reads were contained in the full dataset. A cohort of 200 to 250 cancer patients (about 93 with hematological and approximately 120 with solid cancers) was assembled, and fewer than 100 healthy donors were included as a reference group. In the hematological group, the paired samples taken before and after chemotherapy came from chronic lymphocytic leukemia patients given fludarabine- or bendamustine-based regimens. To examine immunoaging and T cell reconstitution after chemotherapy, the study profiled TCR beta repertoires in peripheral blood from healthy donors and cancer patients.

Rearranged TRB sequences spanning V, D and J segments were amplified in a multiplex touch-down PCR with a mixed TRB-A/B primer pool. Illumina adapters and sample indices were attached to the amplicons in two consecutive PCR reactions using Phusion HS II polymerase. Amplicons were gel-purified with the NucleoSpin Gel and PCR Clean-up kit, then checked with Qubit and an Agilent 2100 Bioanalyzer. Sequencing of the libraries was done on an Illumina MiSeq with paired-end, single-indexed 600-cycle runs. Turning to the authors' computational methods: MiXCR versions 2.12 and 3.0.5 were used to process TRB sequences. A clone was defined as each unique CDR3 nucleotide sequence, and only productive sequences supported by at least two reads were kept. The repertoire metrics were Shannon diversity, evenness, clonality (calculated as one minus evenness), and diversity profiles parameterized by alpha from 0 to 5. The IGoR algorithm was used to calculate generation probabilities of clones in the paired pre- and post-chemotherapy samples. Starting from the raw public reads, TCRdb applied fastp trimming at Q25, assembled clones with MiXCR and retained in-frame beta chains. Each CDR3 protein appears once, grouped with its most common genes and DNA. None of the V and J calls come from the authors' own analysis; TCRdb made them. The sample table shows 2,000 or so distinct CDR3 sequences, and roughly 50% are seen once. 56% of the sample comes from the top ten.

TCR beta rearrangements were amplified from genomic DNA isolated from peripheral blood, not from sorted cells or RNA. What the work shows at the level of the full study, not this receptor alone: In healthy donors, the decline in TCR diversity with age was mainly due to loss of richness, whereas in cancer patients loss of evenness also played a role. According to the authors, the repertoire data do not allow conclusions to be drawn about immunological memory after chemotherapy. Hematological cancer patients had lymphoid organ infiltration, which may itself impair thymic emigration or peripheral T cell expansion. Significantly lower blood TCR diversity and higher clonality were observed in untreated patients with hematological or solid cancers than in age-matched healthy donors. Median generation probability increased over the chemotherapy interval in both cancer cohorts, suggesting repertoire reconstitution through rebound thymic output.

Turning to this clonotype: Which antigen it targets is not known. Base quality data are lacking; no much larger clone is found one base away.

The CDR1 and CDR2 encoded by the germline V gene are SQVTM and ANQGSEA. Its CDR3 holds 11 amino acids, cysteine through phenylalanine. Only the CDR3 portion is preserved as DNA: 33 bases, with reading frame beginning at the first base. The chain was built from TRBV29-1 and TRBJ1-1; no confident D gene assignment can be made. The sample was blood. This receptor was taken from a human donor with a blood cancer. The CDR3 here reads CTRFGDTEAFF. In nucleotides, the sequence is TGCACCCGGTTCGGGGACACTGAAGCTTTCTTT.